Sequencing of this T cell receptor (beta chain) was carried out in a study of regulatory T cells in long-lasting Graves disease. Time point reported: persistent/refractory GD, antithyroid drugs over 5 years with positive TRAb. With RNA extracted from PBMCs as input, the TCR library was made. Building of the TCR beta libraries involved iRepertoire HTBI primers and Arm-PCR of CDR3 regions. Using its own MiXCR run on the multiplex PCR reads, TCRdb lists one record per CDR3 protein. The sample includes about 660,000 distinct CDR3 sequences, roughly 30% of them seen just once. This CDR3 is 15 amino acids long. Trimming removed 2 bases from V and 3 bases from J; junction bases left unmatched: 7. Germline-derived CDR1 and CDR2 are KGHSH and LQKENI.

This sequence originates from a female donor with Graves disease. The J gene is TRBJ2-7, the V gene TRBV18; TRBD1 matches 7 bases. The sample here was peripheral blood mononuclear cells (PBMCs), taken when the disease was refractory, from a patient treated with antithyroid drugs. As DNA, the CDR3 is TGTGCCAGCTCACCATACCGGGACAGAAACTACGAGCAGTACTTC. Amino acid sequence: CASSPYRDRNYEQYF. The full variable domain, completed using reference TRBV18 and TRBJ2-7, is NAGVMQNPRHLVRRRGQEARLRCSPMKGHSHVYWYRQLPEEGLKFMVYLQKENIIDESGMPKERFSAEFPKEGPSILRIQQVVRGDSAAYFCASSPYRDRNYEQYFGPGTRLTVT.